This T cell receptor (beta chain) was found in a study of lymphopenia after photon versus proton radiotherapy. Overall study results and limits: Oligoclonal CD8+ Temra expansion after nadir drove photon patients' diversity drop. Proton therapy kept repertoires fairly stable, unlike photons, which gained effector/memory cells. Post-nadir TCR diversity decline inversely tracked overall survival among those who died.

The CDR3 covers 14 residues. V was pared by 3 bases and J by 6 bases, with 16 bases between. Germline CDR1 SGDLS, CDR2 YYNGEE. This clone came up once. Its antigen is not known. Clones were sequenced by immunoSEQ multiplex PCR, and TCRdb holds only the in-frame ones, with some missing. The sample holds about 26,000 clones, less than 90% seen once. The sequenced sample was peripheral blood, obtained from a patient treated with photon-based radiotherapy. The chain links TRBV9 to TRBJ2-7; D might be TRBD2 (5 bases). The sequence came from a woman between 50 and 59 years old with pancreatic cancer. The DNA of the CDR3 is TGTGCCAGCAGCGGTGGGAGTCCCCGCTCCGAGCAGTACTTC. This gives the protein CASSGGSPRSEQYF.